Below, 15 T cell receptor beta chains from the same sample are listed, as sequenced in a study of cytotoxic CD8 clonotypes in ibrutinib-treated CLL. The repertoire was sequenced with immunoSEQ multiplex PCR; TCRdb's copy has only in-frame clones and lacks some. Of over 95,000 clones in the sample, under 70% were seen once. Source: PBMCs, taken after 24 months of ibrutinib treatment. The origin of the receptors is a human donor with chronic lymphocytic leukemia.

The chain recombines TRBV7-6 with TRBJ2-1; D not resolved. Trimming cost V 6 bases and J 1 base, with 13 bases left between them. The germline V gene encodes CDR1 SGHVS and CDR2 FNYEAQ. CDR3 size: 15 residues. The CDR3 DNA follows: TGTGCCAGCAGTAGCCGGTGGGCGTCCTACAATGAGCAGTTCTTC. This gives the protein CASSSRWASYNEQFF.

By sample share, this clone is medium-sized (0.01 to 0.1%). Here the CDR3 DNA reads TGTGCAAGTCGCCGGGACAGGGGGTATTCACCCCTCCACTTT. Translated: CASRRDRGYSPLHF. This chain connects TRBV12-2 to TRBJ1-6; TRBD1 is the table's D call and was not checked against the DNA. TRBV12-2 constitutes a pseudogene. CDR3 length equals 14 residues.

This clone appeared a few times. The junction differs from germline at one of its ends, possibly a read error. Written as DNA, the CDR3 is TGTGCCAGCAGCCTAGATCAGGGACTCAATTCACCCCTCCACTTT. Its translation: CASSLDQGLNSPLHF. V and J are TRBV11-2 and TRBJ1-6, with D perhaps matching TRBD1 (5 bases). The germline gives CDR1 SGHAT, CDR2 FQNNGV. The CDR3 runs to 15 residues.

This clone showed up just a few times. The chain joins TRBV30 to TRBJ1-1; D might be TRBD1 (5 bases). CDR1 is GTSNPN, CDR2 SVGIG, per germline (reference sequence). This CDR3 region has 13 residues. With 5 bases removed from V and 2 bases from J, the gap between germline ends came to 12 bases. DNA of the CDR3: TGTGCCTGGGAGGGGCGACAAAACACTGAAGCTTTCTTT. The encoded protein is CAWEGRQNTEAFF.

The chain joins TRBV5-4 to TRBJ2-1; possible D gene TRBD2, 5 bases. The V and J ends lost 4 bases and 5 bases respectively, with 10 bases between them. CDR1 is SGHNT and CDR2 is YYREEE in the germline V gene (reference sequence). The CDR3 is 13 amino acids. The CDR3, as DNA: TGTGCCAGCAGCCGGACTGGAAACAATGAGCAGTTCTTC. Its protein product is CASSRTGNNEQFF.

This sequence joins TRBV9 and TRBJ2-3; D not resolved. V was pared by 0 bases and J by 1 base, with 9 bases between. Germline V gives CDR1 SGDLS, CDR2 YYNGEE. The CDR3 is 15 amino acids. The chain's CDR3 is CASSVVSARTDTQYF. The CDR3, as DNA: TGTGCCAGCAGCGTAGTGTCGGCCCGCACAGATACGCAGTATTTT.

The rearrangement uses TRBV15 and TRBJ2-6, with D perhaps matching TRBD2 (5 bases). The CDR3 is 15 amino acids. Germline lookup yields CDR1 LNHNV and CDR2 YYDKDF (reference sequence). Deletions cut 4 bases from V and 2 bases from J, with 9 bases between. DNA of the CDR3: TGTGCCACCAGCAACGCCGGGACTGGGGCCAACGTCCTGACTTTC. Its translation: CATSNAGTGANVLTF.

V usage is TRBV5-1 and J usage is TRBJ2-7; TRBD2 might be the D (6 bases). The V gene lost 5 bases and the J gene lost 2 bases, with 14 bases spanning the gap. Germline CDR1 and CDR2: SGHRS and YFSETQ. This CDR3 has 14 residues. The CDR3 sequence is CASRPGSVAYEQYF. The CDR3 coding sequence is TGCGCCAGCAGGCCCGGGAGCGTAGCCTACGAGCAGTACTTC.

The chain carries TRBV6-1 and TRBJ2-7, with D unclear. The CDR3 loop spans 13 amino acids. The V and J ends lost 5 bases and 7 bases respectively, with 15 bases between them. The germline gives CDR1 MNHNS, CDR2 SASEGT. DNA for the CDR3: TGTGCCAGCAGTTCCAAGAAGTTTCGGGAGCAGTACTTC. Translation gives CASSSKKFREQYF.

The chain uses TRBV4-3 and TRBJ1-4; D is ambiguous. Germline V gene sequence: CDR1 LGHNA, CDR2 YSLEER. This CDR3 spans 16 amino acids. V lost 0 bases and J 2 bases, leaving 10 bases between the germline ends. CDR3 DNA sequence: TGCGCCAGCAGCCAAGATCTCCAGAAGACTAATGAAAAACTGTTTTTT. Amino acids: CASSQDLQKTNEKLFF.

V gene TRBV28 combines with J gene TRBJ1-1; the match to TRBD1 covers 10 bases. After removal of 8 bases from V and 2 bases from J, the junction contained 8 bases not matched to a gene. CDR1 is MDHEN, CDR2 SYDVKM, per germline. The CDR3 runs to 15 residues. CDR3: CASGPGDRGNTEAFF. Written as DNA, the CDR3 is TGTGCCAGCGGGCCAGGGGACAGGGGTAACACTGAAGCTTTCTTT. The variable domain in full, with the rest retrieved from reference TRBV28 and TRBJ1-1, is DVKVTQSSRYLVKRTGEKVFLECVQDMDHENMFWYRQDPGLGLRLIYFSYDVKMKEKGDIPEGYSVSREKKERFSLILESASTNQTSMYLCASGPGDRGNTEAFFGQGTRLTVV.

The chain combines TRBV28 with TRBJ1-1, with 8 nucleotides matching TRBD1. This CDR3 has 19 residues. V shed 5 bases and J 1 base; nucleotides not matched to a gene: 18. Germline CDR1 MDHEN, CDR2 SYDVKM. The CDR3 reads CASSLPTGASPHSNTEAFF. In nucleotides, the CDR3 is TGTGCCAGCAGTCTACCGACAGGGGCCTCCCCTCACTCGAACACTGAAGCTTTCTTT.

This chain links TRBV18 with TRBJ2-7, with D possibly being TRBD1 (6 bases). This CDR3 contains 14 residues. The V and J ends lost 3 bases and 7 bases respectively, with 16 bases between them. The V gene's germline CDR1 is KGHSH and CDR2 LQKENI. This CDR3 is CASSPLGAGEEQYF. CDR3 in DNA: TGTGCCAGCTCACCCTTGGGGGCCGGGGAGGAGCAGTACTTC.

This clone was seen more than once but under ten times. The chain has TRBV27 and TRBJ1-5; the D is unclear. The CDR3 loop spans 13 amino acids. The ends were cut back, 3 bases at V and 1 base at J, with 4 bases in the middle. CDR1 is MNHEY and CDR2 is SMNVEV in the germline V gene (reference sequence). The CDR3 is CASSFRSNQPQHF. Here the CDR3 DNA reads TGTGCCAGCAGTTTCAGGAGCAATCAGCCCCAGCATTTT.

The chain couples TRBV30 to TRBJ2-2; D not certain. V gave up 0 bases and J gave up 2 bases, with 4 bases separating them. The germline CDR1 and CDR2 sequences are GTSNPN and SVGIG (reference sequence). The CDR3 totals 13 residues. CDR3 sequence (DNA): TGTGCCTGGAGTGTTAGAAACACCGGGGAGCTGTTTTTT. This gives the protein CAWSVRNTGELFF.